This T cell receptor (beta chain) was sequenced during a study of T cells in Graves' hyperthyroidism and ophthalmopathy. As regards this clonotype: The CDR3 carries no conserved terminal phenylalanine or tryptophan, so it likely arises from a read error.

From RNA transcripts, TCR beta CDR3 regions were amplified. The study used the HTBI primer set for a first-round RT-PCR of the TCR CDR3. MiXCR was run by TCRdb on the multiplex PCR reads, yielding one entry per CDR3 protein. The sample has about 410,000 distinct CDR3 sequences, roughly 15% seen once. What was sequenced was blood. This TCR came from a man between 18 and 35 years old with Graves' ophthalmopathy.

The CDR3 DNA reads as TGTGCCACCAGCAGAGGGTCCCAGGGCGGCAATCAGCCCCAGCATTCT. It codes for CATSRGSQGGNQPQHS. The V and J genes are TRBV15 and TRBJ1-5; D is perhaps TRBD1 (5 bases). Between the trimmed V and J ends, which lost 1 base and 2 bases, there was a span of 12 bases. The CDR3 is 16 amino acids. Germline V gene lookup returns CDR1 LNHNV and CDR2 YYDKDF (reference sequence).